These 20 T cell receptor beta chains were sequenced from one sample in a study of identical twins. TCRdb reanalysed the 5' RACE reads using MiXCR and keeps one entry per CDR3 protein. Of more than 1.5 million distinct CDR3 sequences listed, about 31% were seen once; the top ten hold 0.25% to 0.3%. Sequencing input: cord blood. The receptors stem from a newborn girl in good health.

Turning to this clonotype: It is unclear where the CDR3 begins or ends on the DNA, so no DNA is shown, and the CDR3 is as TCRdb lists it. The chain couples TRBV5-4 to TRBJ1-2; the table assigns TRBD1, which was not confirmed against the DNA. Per the germline V gene, CDR1 is SGHNT and CDR2 is YYREEE (reference sequence). Ends included, the CDR3 has 15 residues. The CDR3 protein is CASSFAQGTNYGHTF.

The chain links TRBV11-2 to TRBJ2-4, with D perhaps being TRBD1 or TRBD2 (5 bases each). Germline CDR1 SGHAT, CDR2 FQNNGV. There are 16 residues in the CDR3. The V end lost 3 bases, the J end lost 13 bases, and 25 bases lay between the germline ends. This chain's CDR3 is CASSFRGSPGLHEQYF. The CDR3 coding sequence is TGTGCCAGCAGCTTTCGGGGCTCGCCCGGGTTGCATGAGCAGTACTTC.

The rearrangement links TRBV27 to TRBJ2-1; TRBD2 matches at 13 bases. The CDR3 loop spans 16 amino acids. Looked up from germline, CDR1 is MNHEY and CDR2 is SMNVEV (reference sequence). The junction had 10 bases not matched to a gene; V was cut back by 8 bases and J by 6 bases. Here the CDR3 DNA reads TGTGCCAGCGCGCTCTGGACTAGCGGGGGCCCCAATGAGCAGTTCTTC. As protein: CASALWTSGGPNEQFF.

This clonotype was detected only a few times. The J gene is TRBJ1-5, the V gene TRBV10-3; maybe TRBD1 (6 bases). This CDR3 spans 14 amino acids. V was clipped by 10 bases and J by 0 bases, with 13 bases between them. Germline loops: CDR1 ENHRY, CDR2 SYGVKD. The CDR3 reads CATGRTDSNQPQHF. In DNA form, the CDR3 reads TGTGCCACTGGGCGGACAGATAGCAATCAGCCCCAGCATTTT.

This chain links TRBV7-9 with TRBJ2-3; the D gene could be TRBD1 or TRBD2 (5 bases each). This CDR3 contains 14 residues. Deletions cut 2 bases from V and 5 bases from J, with 11 bases between. Germline V gives CDR1 SEHNR, CDR2 FQNEAQ (reference sequence). The CDR3 DNA follows: TGTGCCAGCAGCTTATCCCTTGGGGGAGATACGCAGTATTTT. Its translation: CASSLSLGGDTQYF.

This clonotype was picked up many times. This sequence joins TRBV29-1 and TRBJ1-5; D might be TRBD1 (5 bases). The length of the CDR3 is 13 residues. V lost 4 bases, J lost 4 bases, and 11 bases lay in between. Germline values: CDR1 SQVTM, CDR2 ANQGSEA. In DNA, the CDR3 is TGCAGCGTTGGCACAGGCTGGAATCAGCCCCAGCATTTT. This gives the protein CSVGTGWNQPQHF.

The CDR3: CASSQVRGSGSLNTGELFF. The CDR3 coding sequence is TGTGCCAGCAGCCAAGTTCGGGGTAGCGGGAGCTTGAACACCGGGGAGCTGTTTTTT. The chain combines TRBV4-2 with TRBJ2-2; 9 bases map to TRBD2. Germline V gene sequence: CDR1 LGHNA, CDR2 YNFKEQ. V shed 1 base, J shed 1 base, and the junction held 10 bases outside the gene matches. CDR3 length: 19 amino acids.

This clonotype was seen a few times. The CDR3 spells CASRYRGWDTNEQFF. The CDR3 DNA follows: TGTGCCAGCAGATATAGGGGTTGGGACACGAATGAGCAGTTCTTC. J is TRBJ2-1 and V is TRBV6-5; maybe TRBD1 (6 bases). The germline gives CDR1 MNHEY, CDR2 SVGAGI. The CDR3 totals 15 residues. The V end lost 6 bases, the J end lost 7 bases, and 19 bases lay between the germline ends.

The V and J genes are TRBV28 and TRBJ1-4, with a tentative D call TRBD1 (5 bases). Germline-derived CDR1 and CDR2 are MDHEN and SYDVKM. The CDR3 spans 18 residues. The ends were cut back, 6 bases at V and 0 bases at J, with 20 bases in the middle. As DNA, the CDR3 is TGTGCCAGCAGCCGCAGGGCCGGAGGGTTGGCAACTAATGAAAAACTGTTTTTT. Protein product: CASSRRAGGLATNEKLFF.

In its sample, this clonotype was seen a few times. The V and J genes are TRBV12-3 or TRBV12-4 and TRBJ2-3; D not resolved. The ends were cut back, 6 bases at V and 2 bases at J, with 15 bases in the middle. The CDR3 is 15 residues long. CDR3 amino acids: CASSTGPPLTDTQYF. The CDR3 bases are TGTGCCAGCAGCACCGGCCCACCACTCACAGATACGCAGTATTTT.

This clonotype was observed once. This chain links TRBV20-1 with TRBJ2-2, with D possibly matching TRBD1 (6 bases). Germline values: CDR1 DFQATT, CDR2 SNEGSKA (reference sequence). The ends were cut back, 1 base at V and 7 bases at J, with 19 bases in the middle. The CDR3 covers 16 residues. The CDR3: CSARGGPPRDIGELFF. The CDR3 DNA reads TGCAGTGCTAGAGGGGGGCCTCCTAGGGACATCGGGGAGCTGTTTTTT.

V gene TRBV6-2 or TRBV6-3 combines with J gene TRBJ2-1, with D hard to call. This CDR3 has 13 residues. The germline CDR1 and CDR2 sequences are MNHEY and SVGEGT. V shed 4 bases and J shed 9 bases, with 13 bases lying between them. In DNA form, the CDR3 reads TGTGCCAGCAGTTGGGGTCCTTTCGGTGAGCAGTTCTTC. Protein: CASSWGPFGEQFF.

This clonotype was counted a few times. The chain employs TRBV5-1 and TRBJ1-1; possibly TRBD1 for D (6 bases). The CDR3 has 15 residues. V lost 1 base, J lost 2 bases, and 12 bases lay in between. Germline V gives CDR1 SGHRS, CDR2 YFSETQ. Written as DNA, the CDR3 is TGCGCCAGCAGCTTGACAGGGACGGACAACACTGAAGCTTTCTTT. It translates to CASSLTGTDNTEAFF. Variable domain in full (rest from reference TRBV5-1 and TRBJ1-1): KAGVTQTPRYLIKTRGQQVTLSCSPISGHRSVSWYQQTPGQGLQFLFEYFSETQRNKGNFPGRFSGRQFSNSRSEMNVSTLELGDSALYLCASSLTGTDNTEAFFGQGTRLTVV.

This clonotype turned up a few times. The J gene is TRBJ1-1, the V gene TRBV27; possibly TRBD1 for D (5 bases). The CDR3 is 14 amino acids. V lost 6 bases to trimming and J lost 4 bases, with 15 bases between them. Germline V gene lookup returns CDR1 MNHEY and CDR2 SMNVEV (reference sequence). The CDR3 protein is CASREGEWITEAFF. CDR3 in DNA: TGTGCCAGCAGAGAAGGGGAGTGGATCACTGAAGCTTTCTTT.

V gene TRBV27 combines with J gene TRBJ2-7; D gene unclear. With 6 bases removed from V and 3 bases from J, the gap between germline ends came to 12 bases. The CDR3 extends over 13 amino acids. From germline, CDR1 is MNHEY and CDR2 SMNVEV (reference sequence). CDR3 sequence reads: CASRGPLGYEQYF. The CDR3 DNA is TGTGCCAGCAGGGGTCCGTTGGGCTACGAGCAGTACTTC.

The CDR3 nucleotides are TGTGCCAGCAGCCAAGAGCCGGCCTACGAGCAGTACTTC. Protein: CASSQEPAYEQYF. This chain connects TRBV4-2 to TRBJ2-7, with D hard to call. V shed 0 bases and J shed 2 bases, with 5 bases lying between them. The V gene's germline CDR1 is LGHNA and CDR2 YNFKEQ. CDR3 length equals 13 residues.

This clonotype occurred many times. The V gene is TRBV5-1, the J gene TRBJ2-5; D is possibly TRBD2 (6 bases). The last part of the DNA fits TRBJ2-7 better; the J call may be wrong. Looked up from germline, CDR1 is SGHRS and CDR2 is YFSETQ. CDR3 length: 12 amino acids. CDR3 DNA sequence: TGCGCCAGCAGCTTTGGGGGGAACGAGCAGTACTTC. Amino acids: CASSFGGNEQYF.

The chain links TRBV12-3 or TRBV12-4 to TRBJ2-7; maybe TRBD2 (5 bases). V gave up 10 bases and J gave up 0 bases, with 13 bases separating them. This CDR3 is 13 amino acids long. CDR3 residues: CATRGMVSYEQYF. The CDR3 DNA reads as TGTGCCACCCGGGGTATGGTCTCCTACGAGCAGTACTTC.

The V and J genes are TRBV10-3 and TRBJ1-6; tentatively, D is TRBD1 (5 bases). Between the trimmed V and J ends, which lost 6 bases and 9 bases, there was a span of 12 bases. The germline V gene encodes CDR1 ENHRY and CDR2 SYGVKD. CDR3 length equals 13 residues. CDR3 nucleotides: TGTGCCATCAGAGGGACTATGGGTTCACCCCTCCACTTT. As protein: CAIRGTMGSPLHF.

This chain links TRBV28 with TRBJ1-6; D gene uncertain. The CDR3 totals 18 residues. Germline V gives CDR1 MDHEN, CDR2 SYDVKM. The V gene lost 2 bases and the J gene lost 0 bases, with 14 bases spanning the gap. The CDR3 spells CASSLRVSWGSYNSPLHF. CDR3 nucleotides: TGTGCCAGCAGTTTAAGGGTTTCGTGGGGCTCCTATAATTCACCCCTCCACTTT. Supplemented by reference TRBV28 and TRBJ1-6, the full variable domain reads DVKVTQSSRYLVKRTGEKVFLECVQDMDHENMFWYRQDPGLGLRLIYFSYDVKMKEKGDIPEGYSVSREKKERFSLILESASTNQTSMYLCASSLRVSWGSYNSPLHFGNGTRLTVT.